The clone carrying this T cell receptor (beta chain) was recorded a few times. The antigen is not known. CDR3 length: 16 residues. The V gene end was trimmed by 4 bases and the J gene end by 7 bases; junction bases not matched to a gene: 5. Germline loops: CDR1 SGHTA, CDR2 FQGNSA. This entry belongs to a study of beta chain features in type 1 diabetes. Study results and limitations: Type 1 diabetes patients had fewer VDJ junction insertions and more deletions.

The sequenced template was cDNA made from the entire isolated RNA. The study sequenced naive, central memory and regulatory T cell samples to an average of around 3.4 million reads. Only in-frame clones appear in the TCRdb table, and some are missing; sequencing was by immunoSEQ multiplex PCR. The sample has 400,000 to 500,000 clones; roughly 14% are singletons. The sequence came from a man aged 25 to 40 in good health. Sequenced: naive CD4+ T cells from blood. This chain connects TRBV7-2 to TRBJ2-2; 14 bases are a match to TRBD2. CDR3 DNA: TGTGCCAGCAGCTCGACTAGCGGGAGGGCCCTCGGGGAGCTGTTTTTT. It yields the protein CASSSTSGRALGELFF.